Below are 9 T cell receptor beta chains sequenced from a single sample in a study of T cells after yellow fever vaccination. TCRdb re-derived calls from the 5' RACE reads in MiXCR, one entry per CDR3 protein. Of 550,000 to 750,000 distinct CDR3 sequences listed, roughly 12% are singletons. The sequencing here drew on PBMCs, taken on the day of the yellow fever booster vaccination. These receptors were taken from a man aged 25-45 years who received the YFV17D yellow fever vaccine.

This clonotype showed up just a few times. The CDR3 DNA reads TGTGCCAGCGGGGGGACAGAAGAGACCCAGTACTTC. It is translated as CASGGTEETQYF. The rearrangement joins TRBV5-4 to TRBJ2-5; D is possibly TRBD1 (7 bases). The CDR3 spans 12 residues. Germline lookup yields CDR1 SGHNT and CDR2 YYREEE (reference sequence). V lost 7 bases and J lost 3, with 10 bases in between.

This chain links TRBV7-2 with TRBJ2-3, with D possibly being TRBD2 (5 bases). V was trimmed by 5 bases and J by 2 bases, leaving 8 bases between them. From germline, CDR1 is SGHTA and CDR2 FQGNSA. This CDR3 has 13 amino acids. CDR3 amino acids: CASSGDYTDTQYF. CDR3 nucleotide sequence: TGTGCCAGCAGCGGAGACTACACAGATACGCAGTATTTT.

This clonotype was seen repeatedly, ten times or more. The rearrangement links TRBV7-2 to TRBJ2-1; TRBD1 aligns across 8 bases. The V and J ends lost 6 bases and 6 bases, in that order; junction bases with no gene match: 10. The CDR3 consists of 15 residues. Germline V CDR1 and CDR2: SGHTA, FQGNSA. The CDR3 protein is CASRQDRVVRNEQFF. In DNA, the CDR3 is TGTGCCAGCAGGCAGGACAGGGTAGTGCGCAATGAGCAGTTCTTC.

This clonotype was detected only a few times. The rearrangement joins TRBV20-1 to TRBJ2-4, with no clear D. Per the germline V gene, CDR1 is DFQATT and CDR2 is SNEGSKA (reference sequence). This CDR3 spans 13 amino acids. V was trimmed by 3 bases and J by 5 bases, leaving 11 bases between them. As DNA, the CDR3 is TGCAGTGCTAGGGCAGTATCCCAAAACATTCAGTACTTC. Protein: CSARAVSQNIQYF.

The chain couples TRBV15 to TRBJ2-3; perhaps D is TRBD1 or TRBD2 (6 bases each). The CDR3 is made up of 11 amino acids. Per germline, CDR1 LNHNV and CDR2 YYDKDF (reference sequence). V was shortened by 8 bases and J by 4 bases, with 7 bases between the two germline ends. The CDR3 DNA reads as TGTGCCACCGGGGGGCCAGATACGCAGTATTTT. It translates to CATGGPDTQYF.

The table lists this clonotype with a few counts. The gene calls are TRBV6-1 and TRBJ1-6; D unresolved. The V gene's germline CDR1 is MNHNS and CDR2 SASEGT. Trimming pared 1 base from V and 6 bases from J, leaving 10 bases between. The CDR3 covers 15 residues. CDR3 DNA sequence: TGTGCCAGCAGTGAAGATGCAGGTCCTAATTCACCCCTCCACTTT. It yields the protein CASSEDAGPNSPLHF.

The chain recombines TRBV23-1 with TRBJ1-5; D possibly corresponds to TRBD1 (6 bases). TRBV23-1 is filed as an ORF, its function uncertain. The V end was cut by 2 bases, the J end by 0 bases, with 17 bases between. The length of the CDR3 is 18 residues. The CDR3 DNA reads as TGCGCCAGCAGTCAACTCCGGGGGGGCCTCTATAGCAATCAGCCCCAGCATTTT. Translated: CASSQLRGGLYSNQPQHF.

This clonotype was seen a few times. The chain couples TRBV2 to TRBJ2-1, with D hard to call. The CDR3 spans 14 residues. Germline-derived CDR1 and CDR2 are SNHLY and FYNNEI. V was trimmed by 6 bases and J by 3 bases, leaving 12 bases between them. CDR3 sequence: CASSQRENYNEQFF. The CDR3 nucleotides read TGTGCCAGCAGCCAGCGTGAGAACTACAATGAGCAGTTCTTC.

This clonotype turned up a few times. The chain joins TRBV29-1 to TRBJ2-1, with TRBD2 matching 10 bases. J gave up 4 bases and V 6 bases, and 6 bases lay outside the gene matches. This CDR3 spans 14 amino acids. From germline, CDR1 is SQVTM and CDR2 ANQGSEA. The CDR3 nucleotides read TGCAGCGTGAAACTGACTAGCGGGTACAATGAGCAGTTCTTC. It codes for CSVKLTSGYNEQFF.